This record looks at one T cell receptor (beta chain) sequence and its context. Its antigen remains unidentified. The sample comes from a study of tissue T cells after allogeneic stem cell transplantation. Overall study: Pathologist H&E review favored samples with visible lymphocytes for sequencing among multiple samples. Study-level points and caveats: Limitations included a small, clinically heterogeneous cohort and limited sampling depth.

Germline CDR1 MNHEY, CDR2 SMNVEV (reference sequence). The CDR3 runs to 16 residues. V lost 5 bases, J lost 7 bases, and 15 bases stayed unmatched. Adult allogeneic hematopoietic cell transplant recipients with steroid-refractory graft-versus-host disease were prospectively enrolled for research autopsy. Some clones are missing from TCRdb's copy, which holds only in-frame ones; the method was immunoSEQ multiplex PCR. In the table there are thousands of clones, roughly 79% of which are singletons. The source material was skin, sampled at autopsy. The receptor comes from a male patient at least 60 years old with steroid-refractory graft-versus-host disease after an allogeneic stem cell transplant. Among the T cells, some may be from the graft donor. V is TRBV27 and J is TRBJ1-1; 8 bases map to TRBD1. The CDR3 is CASSTLYDRGIGEAFF. The CDR3 DNA sequence: TGTGCCAGCAGTACCTTATACGACAGGGGCATTGGTGAAGCTTTCTTT.